These 31 T cell receptor beta chains originate from one sample sequenced in a study of T cells in Graves' hyperthyroidism and ophthalmopathy. TCR beta CDR3 regions were amplified from RNA. HTBI primers drove first-round RT-PCR of the TCR CDR3. TCRdb re-analysed the multiplex PCR reads in MiXCR, keeping a single row per CDR3 protein. The profile shows under 500,000 distinct CDR3 sequences, 11% to 15% of them singletons. The sample comprised blood. These receptors all stem from a man aged 50 to 59 with Graves' ophthalmopathy.

The genes are TRBV14 and TRBJ2-1; 11 nucleotides line up with TRBD2. J gave up 4 bases and V 6 bases, and 5 bases lay outside the gene matches. The CDR3 is made up of 15 amino acids. Germline CDR1 reads SGHDN; CDR2 reads FVKESK. The CDR3 reads CASRQTSGSYNEQFF. The CDR3 nucleotides are TGTGCCAGCAGACAAACTAGCGGGAGTTACAATGAGCAGTTCTTC.

V gene TRBV7-9 combines with J gene TRBJ2-7; D unresolved. The CDR3 covers 13 residues. V shed 0 bases and J shed 3 bases, with 6 bases lying between them. Per germline, CDR1 SEHNR and CDR2 FQNEAQ (reference sequence). In DNA form, the CDR3 reads TGTGCCAGCAGCTTAGCGGCCGACTACGAGCAGTACTTC. Translating gives CASSLAADYEQYF.

This clonotype was found many times. The rearrangement joins TRBV2 to TRBJ1-1; tentatively, D is TRBD1 (5 bases). CDR3 length: 13 amino acids. Trimming took off 8 bases at V and 0 bases at J, with 10 bases between the two ends. Germline lookup yields CDR1 SNHLY and CDR2 FYNNEI. CDR3: CASGGSMNTEAFF. CDR3 DNA: TGTGCCAGCGGGGGTAGCATGAACACTGAAGCTTTCTTT.

This clonotype was observed at least ten times. V usage is TRBV7-9 and J usage is TRBJ2-1; D may be TRBD2 (5 bases). This CDR3 is built from 16 residues. Germline V gene sequence: CDR1 SEHNR, CDR2 FQNEAQ (reference sequence). V was trimmed by 4 bases and J by 2 bases, leaving 15 bases between them. The CDR3, as DNA: TGTGCCAGCAGCTCGCCCCAAGGAGGCGCCTACAATGAGCAGTTCTTC. This translates into CASSSPQGGAYNEQFF. Complete variable domain (other parts from reference TRBV7-9 and TRBJ2-1): DTGVSQNPRHKITKRGQNVTFRCDPISEHNRLYWYRQTLGQGPEFLTYFQNEAQLEKSRLLSDRFSAERPKGSFSTLEIQRTEQGDSAMYLCASSSPQGGAYNEQFFGPGTRLTVL.

This clonotype was seen repeatedly, ten times or more. V is TRBV20-1 and J is TRBJ2-1; TRBD2 aligns across 14 bases. The junction had 11 bases not matched to a gene; V was cut back by 3 bases and J by 7 bases. CDR1 DFQATT and CDR2 SNEGSKA come from the germline V gene (reference sequence). The CDR3 consists of 17 residues. CDR3 coding DNA: TGCAGTGCTAGGACCGGGACTAGCGGGAGAATTCGGAATGAGCAGTTCTTC. It is translated as CSARTGTSGRIRNEQFF.

This clonotype has ten or more counts. This rearrangement joins TRBV3-1 to TRBJ1-1; maybe TRBD1 (5 bases). The V gene lost 4 bases and the J gene lost 5 bases, with 11 bases spanning the gap. Per the germline V gene, CDR1 is LGHDT and CDR2 is YNNKEL (reference sequence). The length of the CDR3 is 13 residues. The CDR3 is CASSPGVETEAFF. Here the CDR3 DNA reads TGTGCCAGCAGCCCGGGGGTAGAGACTGAAGCTTTCTTT. Full variable domain (outside the CDR3, taken from reference TRBV3-1 and TRBJ1-1): DTAVSQTPKYLVTQMGNDKSIKCEQNLGHDTMYWYKQDSKKFLKIMFSYNNKELIINETVPNRFSPKSPDKAHLNLHINSLELGDSAVYFCASSPGVETEAFFGQGTRLTVV.

As concerns this clonotype: At one boundary the junction diverges from the germline segment, which might be a read error. The V call is TRBV12-3 or TRBV12-4, the J call TRBJ2-2; TRBD2 might be the D (6 bases). CDR3 length: 15 residues. CDR3 nucleotide sequence: TGTGCCAGCAGTTTGCCTAGCGTGTGGACCGGGGAGCTGGTTTTT. This translates into CASSLPSVWTGELVF.

The chain has TRBV9 and TRBJ2-3; no definite D call. Germline assignment: CDR1 SGDLS and CDR2 YYNGEE. The ends were cut back, 0 bases at V and 2 bases at J, with 7 bases in the middle. This CDR3 contains 14 residues. The CDR3 DNA reads TGTGCCAGCAGCGTAGCGGTTTTCACAGATACGCAGTATTTT. It is translated as CASSVAVFTDTQYF.

The table lists this clonotype with many counts. The chain carries TRBV5-1 and TRBJ2-3, with D unclear. Germline CDR1 reads SGHRS; CDR2 reads YFSETQ. Trimming left V 0 bases short and J 4 bases short, with 6 bases between. The CDR3 runs to 13 residues. The CDR3 loop is CASSLGASDTQYF. CDR3 DNA: TGCGCCAGCAGCTTGGGGGCTTCAGATACGCAGTATTTT.

In this sample, this clonotype turned up many times. One end of the junction does not line up with germline, which may come from a read error. This chain connects TRBV5-1 to TRBJ1-5; D remains unclear. The CDR3 has 13 residues. CDR1 is SGHRS, CDR2 YFSETQ, per germline. The CDR3 DNA is TGTGCCAGCAGCTTTGGTGGAGATCAGCCCCAGCATTTT. Translation: CASSFGGDQPQHF.

This chain uses TRBV29-1 with TRBJ1-4; possibly TRBD1 for D (5 bases). The V and J ends lost 3 bases and 0 bases respectively, with 14 bases between them. Germline CDR1 is SQVTM and CDR2 is ANQGSEA. The CDR3 runs to 16 residues. CDR3 amino acids: CSVDSGWGSTNEKLFF. CDR3 bases: TGCAGCGTTGATTCGGGGTGGGGGTCAACTAATGAAAAACTGTTTTTT.

There are many counts of this clonotype. The rearrangement joins TRBV24-1 to TRBJ2-3; 9 nucleotides match TRBD1. CDR1 and CDR2 from the germline V gene are KGHDR and SFDVKD. V gave up 1 base and J gave up 6 bases; unmatched junction bases: 10. The CDR3 contains 17 residues. The CDR3 sequence is CATSDFRVGTGLDTQYF. The DNA for the CDR3 is TGTGCCACCAGTGATTTTCGTGTCGGGACAGGGTTGGATACGCAGTATTTT.

This clonotype has ten or more counts. J is TRBJ2-2 and V is TRBV11-2; maybe TRBD2 (5 bases). Germline loops: CDR1 SGHAT, CDR2 FQNNGV. The CDR3 sequence is 16 residues long. Trimming took off 5 bases at V and 0 bases at J, with 13 bases between the two ends. Here the CDR3 reads CASSPQVATNTGELFF. The CDR3 nucleotides read TGTGCCAGCAGCCCCCAGGTAGCGACGAACACCGGGGAGCTGTTTTTT.

J is TRBJ2-3 and V is TRBV7-3; maybe TRBD2 (6 bases). The V and J ends lost 3 bases and 11 bases respectively, with 12 bases between them. The CDR3 length is 12 residues. The germline CDR1 and CDR2 sequences are SGHTA and FQGTGA. The CDR3 sequence is CASSFGREGQYF. CDR3 nucleotide sequence: TGTGCCAGCAGCTTCGGGCGGGAAGGGCAGTATTTT.

The table lists this clonotype with many counts. The rearrangement uses TRBV5-4 and TRBJ2-3; D gene unclear. Trimming removed 0 bases at V and 4 bases at J, with 12 bases between. This CDR3 contains 15 residues. The V gene's germline CDR1 is SGHNT and CDR2 YYREEE (reference sequence). The CDR3 nucleotides read TGTGCCAGCAGCTTGGAGGGTACCCAGGCAGATACGCAGTATTTT. It specifies CASSLEGTQADTQYF.

The chain uses TRBV19 and TRBJ2-5; D possibly matches TRBD1 or TRBD2 (5 bases each). The germline gives CDR1 LNHDA, CDR2 SQIVND (reference sequence). The ends were cut back, 7 bases at V and 4 bases at J, with 19 bases in the middle. The CDR3 is 15 amino acids. CDR3 DNA sequence: TGTGCCAGTACCCCCTCGGGGCAATGGGGAGAGACCCAGTACTTC. This encodes CASTPSGQWGETQYF.

This rearrangement joins TRBV19 to TRBJ1-1, with no clear D. CDR1 is LNHDA, CDR2 SQIVND, per germline (reference sequence). V shed 1 base and J shed 1 base, with 10 bases lying between them. The CDR3 sequence is 15 residues long. This CDR3 is CASSIVFGRNTEAFF. CDR3 coding DNA: TGTGCCAGTAGTATAGTCTTTGGACGGAACACTGAAGCTTTCTTT.

This chain links TRBV10-3 with TRBJ2-3; D is unresolved. This CDR3 spans 12 amino acids. Germline V gene sequence: CDR1 ENHRY, CDR2 SYGVKD. Trimming shortened V by 2 bases and J by 3 bases, and 3 bases separated the two germline ends. This chain's CDR3 is CAISEATDTQYF. The CDR3 DNA follows: TGTGCCATCAGTGAGGCTACAGATACGCAGTATTTT.

This clonotype has a count of ten or more. This rearrangement joins TRBV3-1 to TRBJ1-1, with D tentatively TRBD1 (6 bases). CDR3 length equals 14 residues. Germline V CDR1 and CDR2: LGHDT, YNNKEL (reference sequence). V lost 4 bases to trimming and J lost 1 base, with 10 bases between them. CDR3 bases: TGTGCCAGCAGCCCCGGGACAACGAACACTGAAGCTTTCTTT. It yields the protein CASSPGTTNTEAFF.

This clonotype has only a few counts. This chain connects TRBV4-1 to TRBJ2-7; tentatively, D is TRBD1 (5 bases). The V end was cut by 0 bases, the J end by 6 bases, with 15 bases between. Germline lookup yields CDR1 MGHRA and CDR2 YSYEKL. The CDR3 is 15 amino acids. The CDR3 DNA is TGCGCCAGCAGCCAAGATTCCCCAGGGTATCGCGAGCAGTACTTC. The encoded protein is CASSQDSPGYREQYF.

This clonotype was seen a handful of times. The genes are TRBV4-1 and TRBJ2-3; D perhaps matches TRBD1 (5 bases). The CDR3 loop spans 14 amino acids. V dropped 3 bases and J dropped 5 bases, with 12 bases sitting between them. Germline V gene data show CDR1 as MGHRA and CDR2 as YSYEKL. This CDR3 is CASSQEGAGDTQYF. CDR3 DNA sequence: TGCGCCAGCAGCCAGGAAGGGGCAGGAGATACGCAGTATTTT.

About this clonotype itself: A read error may produce the germline difference seen at one junction end. The V gene is TRBV7-9, the J gene TRBJ2-3; TRBD2 aligns across 9 bases. Germline CDR1 SEHNR, CDR2 FQNEAQ (reference sequence). There are 15 residues in the CDR3. The CDR3 sequence: CASSPSGIRADTQYF. CDR3 nucleotide sequence: TGCGCCAGCAGCCCTAGCGGGATTAGGGCAGATACGCAGTATTTT. Together with reference TRBV7-9 and TRBJ2-3, the CDR3 gives the full variable domain: DTGVSQNPRHKITKRGQNVTFRCDPISEHNRLYWYRQTLGQGPEFLTYFQNEAQLEKSRLLSDRFSAERPKGSFSTLEIQRTEQGDSAMYLCASSPSGIRADTQYFGPGTRLTVL.

The V gene is TRBV5-1, the J gene TRBJ2-5, with 7 bases fitting TRBD2. The germline V gene has CDR1 SGHRS and CDR2 YFSETQ. The V and J ends lost 0 bases and 5 bases, in that order; junction bases with no gene match: 4. The CDR3 runs 14 residues. CDR3 coding DNA: TGCGCCAGCAGCTTGGAGCGGGGCTCGGAGACCCAGTACTTC. This gives the protein CASSLERGSETQYF.

This clonotype was recorded at least ten times. This rearrangement joins TRBV6-1 to TRBJ2-3; 9 bases agree with TRBD2. V lost 1 base to trimming and J lost 3 bases; unmatched junction nucleotides: 2. The CDR3 sequence is 15 residues long. Germline assignment: CDR1 MNHNS and CDR2 SASEGT. The CDR3 here is CASSEVTSGTDTQYF. CDR3 in DNA: TGTGCCAGCAGTGAAGTGACTAGCGGAACAGATACGCAGTATTTT.

This clonotype has at least ten counts. The genes are TRBV30 and TRBJ1-1; D is unresolved. The CDR3 contains 14 residues. Trimming took off 5 bases at V and 5 bases at J, with 18 bases between the two ends. CDR1 and CDR2 (germline): GTSNPN, SVGIG (reference sequence). CDR3 in DNA: TGTGCCTGGTCAAGGGAGCTTAAGGGTACTGAAGCTTTCTTT. Protein sequence: CAWSRELKGTEAFF.

This clonotype was recorded many times. The J gene is TRBJ2-1, the V gene TRBV19; 10 positions agree with TRBD2. The CDR3 is 16 amino acids. CDR1 is LNHDA, CDR2 SQIVND, per germline (reference sequence). J was trimmed by 1 base and V by 6 bases; bases with no gene match: 6. CDR3: CASSTIAGGSYNEQFF. The DNA for the CDR3 is TGTGCCAGTAGCACTATAGCGGGAGGATCCTACAATGAGCAGTTCTTC.

The table lists this clonotype with many counts. The chain employs TRBV2 and TRBJ1-1; D is undetermined. The CDR3 runs to 12 residues. CDR1 and CDR2 from the germline V gene are SNHLY and FYNNEI. The CDR3 reads CATLTPGIEAFF. CDR3 nucleotides: TGTGCAACTCTAACCCCGGGGATTGAAGCTTTCTTT.

V gene TRBV4-2 combines with J gene TRBJ2-7; D call uncertain. CDR3 length: 16 amino acids. Trimming removed 0 bases from V and 7 bases from J, with 19 bases in between. CDR1 is LGHNA, CDR2 YNFKEQ, per germline. The CDR3 spells CASSQDLNSLPSEQYF. The CDR3 DNA follows: TGTGCCAGCAGCCAAGATCTGAATTCACTTCCCTCTGAGCAGTACTTC.

This clonotype has a count of ten or more. The genes are TRBV7-9 and TRBJ2-7; tentatively, D is TRBD1 (6 bases). V lost 4 bases, J lost 1 base, and 14 bases lay in between. Looked up from germline, CDR1 is SEHNR and CDR2 is FQNEAQ (reference sequence). The CDR3 extends over 15 amino acids. The CDR3 nucleotides read TGTGCCAGCAGCTGGGACACACCGACATCCTACGAGCAGTACTTC. It encodes CASSWDTPTSYEQYF.

J is TRBJ2-2 and V is TRBV9; D unresolved. The CDR3 length is 14 residues. With 2 bases removed from V and 1 base from J, the gap between germline ends came to 6 bases. Germline CDR1 reads SGDLS; CDR2 reads YYNGEE. The CDR3 bases are TGTGCCAGCAGCGTTGATTGGAACACCGGGGAGCTGTTTTTT. Amino acid sequence: CASSVDWNTGELFF.

The rearrangement joins TRBV2 to TRBJ1-6; D gene uncertain. The CDR3 is 16 amino acids. Per the germline V gene, CDR1 is SNHLY and CDR2 is FYNNEI. The V end was cut by 4 bases, the J end by 0 bases, with 10 bases between. The CDR3 is CASSVGRGSYNSPLHF. The DNA for the CDR3 is TGTGCCAGCAGTGTCGGGCGAGGCTCCTATAATTCACCCCTCCACTTT.